This paragraph reports one T cell receptor beta chain. What it binds is not known. This record comes from a study of OX40 agonist ivuxolimab in advanced cancers. Study overall: While on treatment, patients had intravenous ivuxolimab at 0.01 to 10 mg/kg every 2 weeks. Study-wide results and limits: Dosing at 0.1 to 3.0 mg/kg was accompanied by clonal expansion of CD4+ and CD8+ blood T cells by week 6. It was not determined which antigens were specifically recognized by the peripheral T cells that had undergone clonal expansion.

Per the germline V gene, CDR1 is MNHEY and CDR2 is SVGAGI. V lost 0 bases and J 5 bases, leaving 7 bases between the germline ends. This CDR3 contains 13 residues. TCRdb's copy holds only in-frame clones and misses some; the assay was immunoSEQ multiplex PCR. The data contain tens of thousands of clones, 90% of them seen just once; the ten biggest clones take up around 0.34%. The sample here was CD4+ or CD8+ T cells sorted from blood, taken in a trial of the OX40 agonist ivuxolimab. The sequence was collected from an adult with an advanced solid tumor such as melanoma, head and neck, liver or kidney cancer. The chain joins TRBV6-5 to TRBJ2-5; D gene unclear. The CDR3 coding sequence is TGTGCCAGCAGTTACTCGAGGATGGAGACCCAGTACTTC. Amino acid sequence: CASSYSRMETQYF.